This T cell receptor (beta chain) was retrieved from a study of CD4+ T cells in melanoma. Using immunoSEQ multiplex PCR, the repertoire was profiled, and TCRdb retains in-frame clones only, with some absent. The sample records roughly 120,000 clones, around 92% being singletons. General study results and limits: CD8+ T cell, macrophage and B cell function reportedly correlated with neoantigen-specific CD4+ T cells.

As regards this clone: Its antigen remains unidentified.

CDR1 is LGHNA, CDR2 YSLEER, per germline. CDR3 size: 15 residues. V lost 1 base and J 7 bases, leaving 14 bases between the germline ends. The J gene is TRBJ2-1, the V gene TRBV4-3, with D perhaps TRBD2 (6 bases). The TCR originated in a human donor with melanoma. Sample: peripheral blood. CDR3 region: CASSQGSGGRNEQFF. The CDR3 DNA sequence: TGCGCCAGCAGCCAAGGCAGTGGGGGGAGGAATGAGCAGTTCTTC.